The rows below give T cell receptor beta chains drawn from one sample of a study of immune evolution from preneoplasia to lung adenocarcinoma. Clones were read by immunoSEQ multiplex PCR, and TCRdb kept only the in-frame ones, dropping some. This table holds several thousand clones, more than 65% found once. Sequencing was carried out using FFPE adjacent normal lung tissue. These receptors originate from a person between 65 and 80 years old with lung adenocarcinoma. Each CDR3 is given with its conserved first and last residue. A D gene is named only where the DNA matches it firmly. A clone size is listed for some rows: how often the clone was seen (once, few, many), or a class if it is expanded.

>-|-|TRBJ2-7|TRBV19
CASSTTLFWRGYEQYF
TGTGCCAGTAGTACCACCCTATTTTGGAGGGGCTACGAGCAGTACTTC
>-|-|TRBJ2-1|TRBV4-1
CASSQGENNEQFF
TGCGCCAGCAGCCAAGGAGAGAACAATGAGCAGTTCTTC
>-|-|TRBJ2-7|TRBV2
CASSVNPYEQYF
TGTGCCAGCAGTGTTAACCCCTACGAGCAGTACTTC
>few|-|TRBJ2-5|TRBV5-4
CASSLRGGETQYF
TGTGCCAGCAGCTTGCGGGGTGGGGAGACCCAGTACTTC
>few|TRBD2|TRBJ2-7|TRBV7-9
CASSLRVAGGPLYF
TGTGCCAGCAGCCTGAGGGTAGCGGGAGGGCCACTGTACTTC
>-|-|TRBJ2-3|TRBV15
CATSRDGSSGTDTQYF
TGTGCCACCAGCAGAGATGGGTCTAGCGGCACAGATACGCAGTATTTT
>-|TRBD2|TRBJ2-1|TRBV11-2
CATTKTSGSNEQFF
TGTGCCACGACCAAGACTAGCGGGAGTAATGAGCAGTTCTTC
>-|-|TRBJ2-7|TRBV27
CASSLSPLFRGTSRSYEQYF
TGTGCCAGCAGTTTGTCGCCCTTATTCCGCGGGACATCACGTTCCTACGAGCAGTACTTC
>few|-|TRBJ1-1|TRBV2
CASSYRKGEAFF
TGTGCCAGCAGTTATCGCAAGGGTGAAGCTTTCTTT
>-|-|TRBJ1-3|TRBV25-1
CASSDPPAENTIYF
TGTGCCAGCAGTGACCCTCCGGCTGAAAACACCATATATTTT
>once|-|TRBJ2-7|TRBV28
CASSLGGLAGEQYF
TGTGCCAGCAGTTTAGGGGGGCTTGCTGGCGAGCAGTACTTC
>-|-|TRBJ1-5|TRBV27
CASSLKGSNQPQHF
TGTGCCAGCAGTTTAAAAGGTAGCAATCAGCCCCAGCATTTT
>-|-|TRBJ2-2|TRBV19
CASSTDERRTGELFF
TGTGCCAGTAGCACGGACGAGCGGAGGACCGGGGAGCTGTTTTTT
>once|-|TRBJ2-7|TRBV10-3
CAIEGSGDEQYF
TGTGCCATCGAGGGTTCCGGGGACGAGCAGTACTTC
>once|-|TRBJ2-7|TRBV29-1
CSVEGSYEQYF
TGCAGCGTTGAGGGCAGCTACGAGCAGTACTTC
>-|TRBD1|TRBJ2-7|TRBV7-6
CASSRRWTGDHEQYF
TGTGCCAGCAGCCGCCGGTGGACAGGGGATCACGAGCAGTACTTC
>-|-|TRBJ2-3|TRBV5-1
CASSAGPSTDTQYF
TGCGCCAGCAGCGCGGGACCGAGCACAGATACGCAGTATTTT
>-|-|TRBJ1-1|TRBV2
CASSPTTNTEAFF
TGTGCCAGCAGCCCTACAACGAACACTGAAGCTTTCTTT
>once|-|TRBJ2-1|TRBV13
CASSTSSASYNEQFF
TGTGCCAGCAGCACCTCTAGCGCCTCCTACAATGAGCAGTTCTTC
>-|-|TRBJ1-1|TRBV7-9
CASSFGESEAFF
TGTGCCAGCAGCTTTGGAGAGTCTGAAGCTTTCTTT
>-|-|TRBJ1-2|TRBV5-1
CASSAIGRLGDGYTF
TGCGCCAGCAGCGCTATAGGACGCCTAGGAGATGGCTACACCTTC
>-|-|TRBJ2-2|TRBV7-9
CASSLGGGGGELFF
TGTGCCAGCAGCTTGGGAGGGGGTGGCGGGGAGCTGTTTTTT
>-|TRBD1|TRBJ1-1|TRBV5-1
CATAQGAGDTEAFF
TGCGCCACCGCTCAGGGGGCGGGCGACACTGAAGCTTTCTTT
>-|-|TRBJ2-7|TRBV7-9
CAPRDTLTYEQYF
TGTGCCCCCAGGGACACCCTAACCTACGAGCAGTACTTC
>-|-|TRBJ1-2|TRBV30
CAWSPLTNYGYTF
TGTGCCTGGAGCCCCTTAACTAACTATGGCTACACCTTC
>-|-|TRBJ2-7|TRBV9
CASSLGRHSYEQYF
TGTGCCAGCAGCCTAGGGAGACACTCCTACGAGCAGTACTTC
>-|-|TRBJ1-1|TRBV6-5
CASSPTGIPEAFF
TGTGCCAGCAGCCCAACAGGGATCCCTGAAGCTTTCTTT
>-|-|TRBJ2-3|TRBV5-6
CASSLVTAHTDTQYF
TGTGCCAGCAGCTTGGTGACCGCCCACACAGATACGCAGTATTTT
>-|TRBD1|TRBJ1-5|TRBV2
CASNWDSGNQPQHF
TGTGCCAGCAACTGGGACAGCGGCAATCAGCCCCAGCATTTT
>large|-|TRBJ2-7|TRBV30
CAWSELRVQYF
TGTGCCTGGAGTGAACTACGCGTGCAGTACTTC
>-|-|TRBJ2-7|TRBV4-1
CASSHVPGTPYEQYF
TGCGCCAGCAGCCATGTTCCCGGGACACCTTACGAGCAGTACTTC
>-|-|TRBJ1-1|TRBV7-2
CASSLLVPPRQAFF
TGTGCCAGCAGCCTACTCGTCCCGCCCCGTCAAGCTTTCTTT
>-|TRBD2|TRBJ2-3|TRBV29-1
CSVAGDTDTQYF
TGCAGCGTCGCGGGGGACACAGATACGCAGTATTTT
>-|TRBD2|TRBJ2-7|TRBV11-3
CASSLDFPSGRGYEQYF
TGTGCCAGCAGCTTAGATTTCCCTAGCGGGAGAGGCTACGAGCAGTACTTC
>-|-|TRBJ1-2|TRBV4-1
CASSQEPRGINYGYTF
TGCGCCAGCAGCCAAGAGCCAAGGGGCATTAACTATGGCTACACCTTC
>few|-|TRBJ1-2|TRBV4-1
CASSGVGGHGYTF
TGCGCCAGCAGCGGAGTTGGGGGGCATGGCTACACCTTC
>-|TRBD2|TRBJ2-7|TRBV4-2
CASSQDRGLAGGPFYEQYF
TGTGCCAGCAGCCAAGATAGGGGACTAGCGGGAGGGCCGTTCTACGAGCAGTACTTC
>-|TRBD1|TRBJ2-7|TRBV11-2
CASSLGPPGGYEQYF
TGTGCCAGCAGCTTAGGTCCGCCAGGGGGCTACGAGCAGTACTTC
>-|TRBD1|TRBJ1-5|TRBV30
CAWSVGSGRGQYNQPQHF
TGTGCCTGGAGTGTAGGTTCGGGCAGGGGGCAATACAATCAGCCCCAGCATTTT
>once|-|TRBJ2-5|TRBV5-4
CASSVQETQYF
TGTGCCAGCAGCGTACAGGAGACCCAGTACTTC
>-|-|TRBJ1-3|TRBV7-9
CASSRREEGNTIYF
TGTGCCAGCAGCCGGCGCGAGGAGGGAAACACCATATATTTT
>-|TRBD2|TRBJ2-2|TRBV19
CASSIRAGGQGGELFF
TGTGCCAGTAGTATTCGTGCGGGGGGCCAGGGCGGGGAGCTGTTTTTT
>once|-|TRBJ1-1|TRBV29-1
CSVGGRQGDTEAFF
TGCAGCGTTGGTGGTCGTCAGGGAGACACTGAAGCTTTCTTT
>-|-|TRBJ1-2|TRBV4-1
CASSQDTGMSGYTF
TGCGCCAGCAGCCAAGATACGGGAATGAGTGGCTACACCTTC
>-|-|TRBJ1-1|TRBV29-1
CSSTDQVNTEAFF
TGCAGCTCGACTGACCAAGTGAACACTGAAGCTTTCTTT
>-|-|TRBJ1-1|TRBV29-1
CSVERGLNTEAFF
TGCAGCGTTGAACGGGGACTGAACACTGAAGCTTTCTTT
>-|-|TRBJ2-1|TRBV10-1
CASRASGNEQFF
TGCGCCAGCAGGGCCAGTGGAAATGAGCAGTTCTTC
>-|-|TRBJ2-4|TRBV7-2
CASSFLIGKNIQYF
TGTGCCAGCAGCTTCTTAATAGGCAAAAACATTCAGTACTTC
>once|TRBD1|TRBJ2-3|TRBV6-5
CASSSHRDRDLYF
TGTGCCAGCAGTTCCCACCGGGACAGGGACCTTTATTTT
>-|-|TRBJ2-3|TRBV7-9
CASSRRQGTDTQYF
TGTGCCAGCAGTCGTCGACAGGGCACAGATACGCAGTATTTT
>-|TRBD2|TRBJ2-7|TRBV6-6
CASSRFGLAESYEQYF
TGTGCCAGCAGCCGCTTCGGACTAGCGGAATCCTACGAGCAGTACTTC
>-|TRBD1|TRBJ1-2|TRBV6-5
CASSYSVGTGGGYTF
TGTGCCAGCAGTTACTCGGTCGGGACAGGGGGTGGCTACACCTTC
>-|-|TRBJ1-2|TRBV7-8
CASSPRRGDSYTF
TGTGCCAGCAGCCCTCGCAGGGGAGATAGCTACACCTTC
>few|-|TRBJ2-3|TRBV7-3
CASSLISGPSTDTQYF
TGTGCCAGCAGCTTAATTTCGGGCCCTAGCACAGATACGCAGTATTTT